In this sample, the clone carrying this TCR beta chain turned up many times. Its antigen is undetermined. This entry is derived from a study of early T cells in non-severe SARS-CoV-2 infection. Turning to the study itself: Sequencing of bulk RNA from unsorted whole blood was done, without chain pairing.

General study points: Matching with VDJdb favored anti-spike CD8 responses (missing private and CD4 specificities).

Attachment of unique molecular identifiers to individual cDNA molecules was performed. One entry per CDR3 protein, called by TCRdb with MiXCR from the 5' RACE reads. The table has roughly 54,000 distinct CDR3 sequences, roughly 8.2% seen once; the top ten hold 8% to 11%. CDR1 is MNHNY and CDR2 is SVGAGI in the germline V gene (reference sequence). Trimming took off 2 bases at V and 2 bases at J, with 14 bases between the two ends. The CDR3 totals 16 residues. The sample in question was whole blood, obtained at baseline. The clonotype was recovered from an adult who was a healthcare worker with PCR-confirmed SARS-CoV-2 infection or an uninfected control (not recorded which). V is TRBV6-6 and J is TRBJ2-3, with D tentatively TRBD2 (6 bases). CDR3 in amino acids: CASSYVILALTDTQYF. For the CDR3, the DNA is TGTGCCAGCAGTTACGTTATCCTAGCGCTCACAGATACGCAGTATTTT.